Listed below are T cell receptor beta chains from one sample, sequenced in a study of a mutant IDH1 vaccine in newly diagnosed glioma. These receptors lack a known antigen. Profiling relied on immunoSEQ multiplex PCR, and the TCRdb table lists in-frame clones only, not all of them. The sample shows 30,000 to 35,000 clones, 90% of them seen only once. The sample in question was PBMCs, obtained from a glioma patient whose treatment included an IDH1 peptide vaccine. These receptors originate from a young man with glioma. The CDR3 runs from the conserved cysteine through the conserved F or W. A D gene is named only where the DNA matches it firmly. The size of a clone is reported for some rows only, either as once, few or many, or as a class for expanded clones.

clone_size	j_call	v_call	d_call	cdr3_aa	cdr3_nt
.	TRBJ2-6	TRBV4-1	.	CASSQDRDSRANVLTF	TGCGCCAGCAGCCAAGATCGAGACAGCCGGGCCAACGTCCTGACTTTC
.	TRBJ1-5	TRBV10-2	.	CASSGDPIQPQHF	TGCGCCAGTTCCGGGGATCCTATCCAGCCCCAGCATTTT
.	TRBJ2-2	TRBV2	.	CASSEAGTTGELFF	TGTGCCAGCAGTGAAGCGGGCACCACCGGGGAGCTGTTTTTT
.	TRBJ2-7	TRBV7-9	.	CASNFEELGSYEQYF	TGTGCCAGCAACTTTGAGGAACTTGGCTCCTACGAGCAGTACTTC
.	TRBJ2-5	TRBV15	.	CATSRQTQETQYF	TGTGCCACCAGCAGACAGACCCAAGAGACCCAGTACTTC
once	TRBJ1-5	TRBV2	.	CASRGRLRSQPQHF	TGTGCCAGCAGAGGACGGCTACGGTCTCAGCCCCAGCATTTT
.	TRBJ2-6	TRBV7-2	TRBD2	CASCRLAGASGANVLTF	TGTGCCAGCTGCCGACTAGCGGGAGCTTCTGGGGCCAACGTCCTGACTTTC
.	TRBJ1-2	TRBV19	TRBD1	CASIEQGAENYGYTF	TGTGCCAGTATCGAACAGGGGGCAGAAAACTATGGCTACACCTTC
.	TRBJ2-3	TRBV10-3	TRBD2	CAISDTLAGGPADTQYF	TGTGCCATCAGTGATACACTAGCGGGAGGGCCGGCAGATACGCAGTATTTT
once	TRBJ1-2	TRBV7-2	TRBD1	CASSKGQGADYGYTF	TGTGCCAGCAGCAAGGGACAGGGGGCGGACTATGGCTACACCTTC
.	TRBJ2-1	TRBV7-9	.	CASSLDTSTGIYNEQFF	TGTGCCAGCAGCTTAGACACCTCCACGGGTATCTACAATGAGCAGTTCTTC
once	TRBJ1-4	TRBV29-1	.	CSVTGIANEKLFF	TGCAGCGTAACAGGGATTGCTAATGAAAAACTGTTTTTT
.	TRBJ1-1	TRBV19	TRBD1	CASSIPGQGNTEAFF	TGTGCCAGTAGTATCCCGGGACAGGGGAACACTGAAGCTTTCTTT
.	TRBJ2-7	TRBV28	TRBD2	CASSLGTSGRAYEQYF	TGTGCCAGCAGTCTAGGGACTAGCGGGAGGGCCTACGAGCAGTACTTC
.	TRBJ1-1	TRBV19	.	CASSISRARMNTEAFF	TGTGCCAGTAGTATATCGCGGGCTAGGATGAACACTGAAGCTTTCTTT
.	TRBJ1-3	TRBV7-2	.	CASSLTGSSGNTIYF	TGTGCCAGCAGCCTGACAGGTTCCTCTGGAAACACCATATATTTT
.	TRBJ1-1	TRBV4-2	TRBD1	CASSQDAGGGGIAEAFF	TGTGCTAGCAGCCAAGATGCAGGGGGCGGGGGGATAGCTGAAGCTTTCTTT
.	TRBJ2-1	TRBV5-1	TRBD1	CASSLGAGGYNEQFF	TGCGCCAGCAGCTTGGGGGCAGGGGGCTACAATGAGCAGTTCTTC
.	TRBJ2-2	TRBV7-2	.	CASSFLGMGPNTGELFF	.
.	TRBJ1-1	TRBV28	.	CASSVRSGATEAFF	TGTGCCAGCAGTGTAAGGTCGGGGGCGACTGAAGCTTTCTTT
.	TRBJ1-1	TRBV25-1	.	CASNRAGGEAFF	TGTGCCAGCAACCGGGCTGGGGGTGAAGCTTTCTTT
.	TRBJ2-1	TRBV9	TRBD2	CASSVEGSGRGNEQFF	TGTGCCAGCAGCGTAGAGGGTAGCGGGAGAGGGAATGAGCAGTTCTTC
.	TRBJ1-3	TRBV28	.	CASSLGGARGNTIYF	TGTGCCAGCAGTTTAGGAGGGGCTCGGGGAAACACCATATATTTT
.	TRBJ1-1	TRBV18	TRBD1	CASSPGQGAGMNTEAFF	TGTGCCAGCTCACCGGGACAGGGGGCAGGAATGAACACTGAAGCTTTCTTT
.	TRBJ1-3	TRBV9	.	CASSGQNSGNTIYF	TGTGCCAGCAGCGGACAGAACTCTGGAAACACCATATATTTT
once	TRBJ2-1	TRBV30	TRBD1	CAGRGRGSHNEQFF	TGTGCCGGCCGCGGCAGGGGGTCTCACAATGAGCAGTTCTTC
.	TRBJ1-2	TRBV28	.	CASSSGYGHNYGYTF	TGTGCCAGCAGTTCTGGGTACGGACACAACTATGGCTACACCTTC
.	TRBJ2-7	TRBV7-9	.	CASSGELFYEQYF	TGTGCCAGCAGCGGAGAGCTGTTCTACGAGCAGTACTTC
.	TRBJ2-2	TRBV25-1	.	CASSESRAGELFF	TGTGCCAGCAGTGAATCCCGGGCCGGGGAGCTGTTTTTT
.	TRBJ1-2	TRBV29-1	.	CSVDRAGGYTF	TGCAGCGTTGACAGGGCTGGCGGCTACACCTTC
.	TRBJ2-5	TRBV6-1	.	CASSGQYQETQYF	TGTGCCAGCAGTGGACAGTACCAAGAGACCCAGTACTTC
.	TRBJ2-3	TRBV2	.	CAGSRGGGTDTQYF	TGTGCCGGCTCCCGGGGAGGGGGAACAGATACGCAGTATTTT
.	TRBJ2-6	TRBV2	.	CASSARGKGRESGANVLTF	TGTGCCAGCAGTGCCCGGGGGAAAGGCCGAGAGTCCGGGGCCAACGTCCTGACTTTC
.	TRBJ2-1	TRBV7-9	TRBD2	CASSLIPGLASYNEQFF	TGTGCCAGCAGCTTAATCCCAGGACTAGCGTCCTACAATGAGCAGTTCTTC
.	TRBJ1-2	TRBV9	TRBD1	CASSVNQGAGGYTF	TGTGCCAGCAGCGTCAACCAGGGGGCTGGTGGCTACACCTTC
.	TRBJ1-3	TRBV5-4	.	CASSLAGGNTIYF	TGTGCCAGCAGCTTGGCAGGTGGAAACACCATATATTTT
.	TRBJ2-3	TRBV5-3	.	CARSPGSYTDTQYF	TGTGCCAGAAGCCCAGGGTCCTACACAGATACGCAGTATTTT
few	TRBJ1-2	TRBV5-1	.	CASSSRDISTF	TGCGCCAGCAGCTCACGGGACATCTCAACCTTC
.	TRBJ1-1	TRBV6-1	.	CASSEHTNTEAFF	TGTGCCAGCAGTGAACACACGAACACTGAAGCTTTCTTT
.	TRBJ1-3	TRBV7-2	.	CASNPGQGGNTIYF	TGTGCCAGCAATCCGGGACAAGGTGGAAACACCATATATTTT
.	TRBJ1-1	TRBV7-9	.	CASSLDRITEAFF	TGTGCCAGCAGCTTAGACAGGATTACTGAAGCTTTCTTT
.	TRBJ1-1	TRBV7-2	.	CASSPVSGTLNTEAFF	TGTGCCAGCAGCCCCGTCAGCGGGACGTTAAACACTGAAGCTTTCTTT
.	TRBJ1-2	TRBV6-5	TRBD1	CASSRTGEGIYGYTF	TGTGCCAGCAGTCGGACAGGGGAAGGAATCTATGGCTACACCTTC
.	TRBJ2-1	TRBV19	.	CASSRDSNEQFF	TGTGCCAGTAGTCGGGACTCCAATGAGCAGTTCTTC
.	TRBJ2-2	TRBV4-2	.	CASSQEPIAEVNTGELFF	TGTGCCAGCAGCCAAGAGCCCATTGCGGAGGTCAACACCGGGGAGCTGTTTTTT
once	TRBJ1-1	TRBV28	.	CASISMPGGSTEAFF	TGTGCCAGCATCTCCATGCCTGGGGGGAGCACTGAAGCTTTCTTT
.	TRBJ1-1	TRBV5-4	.	CASSDRQDTEAFF	TGTGCCAGCAGCGATCGACAGGACACTGAAGCTTTCTTT
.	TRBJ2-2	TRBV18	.	CASSPREGVRTGELFF	TGTGCCAGCTCACCAAGGGAAGGGGTGAGGACCGGGGAGCTGTTTTTT
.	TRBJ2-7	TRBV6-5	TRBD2	CASRSGSGNSYEQYF	TGTGCCAGCAGGAGCGGGAGTGGCAACTCCTACGAGCAGTACTTC
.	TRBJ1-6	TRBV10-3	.	CAISVDSYNSPLHF	TGTGCCATCAGTGTGGACTCCTATAATTCACCCCTCCACTTT
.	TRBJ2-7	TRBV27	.	CASSLSPQHEQYF	TGTGCCAGCAGTTTATCACCCCAACACGAGCAGTACTTC
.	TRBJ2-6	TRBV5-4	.	CASSLKGFVNSGANVLTF	TGTGCCAGCAGCTTGAAGGGGTTCGTTAACTCCGGGGCCAACGTCCTGACTTTC
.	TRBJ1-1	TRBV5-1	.	CASSLAQTGKTEAFF	TGCGCCAGCAGCTTGGCACAGACAGGAAAAACTGAAGCTTTCTTT
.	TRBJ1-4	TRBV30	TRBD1	CAWSGDREKLFF	TGTGCCTGGAGTGGGGACAGGGAAAAACTGTTTTTT